The 23 T cell receptor beta chains below were found in one sample sequenced in a study of type 1 regulatory T cells. Each CDR3 protein gets one entry after TCRdb re-called the reads with MiXCR. Of around 62,000 distinct CDR3 sequences in the sample, around 63% were seen once. No cognate antigen is known for these TCRs. Sequences were obtained from cultured T cells, either the whole culture or a sorted T cell fraction (not recorded which). The subset denotes: Tr1-enriched cell product generated in vitro against host alloantigens. The receptors originated from a human donor in good health.

The rearrangement uses TRBV20-1 and TRBJ1-1; D is unclear. This CDR3 spans 12 amino acids. Trimming left V 1 base short and J 1 base short, with 4 bases between. Germline V gene lookup returns CDR1 DFQATT and CDR2 SNEGSKA (reference sequence). The CDR3 DNA sequence: TGCAGTGCTAGAGTGGGGAACACTGAAGCTTTCTTT. It is translated as CSARVGNTEAFF.

The V and J genes are TRBV6-1 and TRBJ2-4, with D possibly matching TRBD1 (5 bases). This CDR3 contains 15 residues. V lost 10 bases to trimming and J lost 0 bases, with 16 bases between them. CDR1 MNHNS and CDR2 SASEGT come from the germline V gene. The CDR3 nucleotides read TGTGCCACCCTAGGTTGGGGCCTAGCCAAAAACATTCAGTACTTC. This encodes CATLGWGLAKNIQYF.

The chain is built from TRBV9 and TRBJ2-1, with 9 bases aligning to TRBD2. Germline CDR1 and CDR2: SGDLS and YYNGEE. The J segment lost 4 bases and the V segment lost 3 bases, leaving 8 bases of the junction unmatched. CDR3 length: 16 amino acids. The CDR3 bases are TGTGCCAGCAGCGCAAGACTAGCGGCAGGGTACAATGAGCAGTTCTTC. This codes for CASSARLAAGYNEQFF.

The chain couples TRBV20-1 to TRBJ1-2; 10 bases align to TRBD1. CDR1 is DFQATT, CDR2 SNEGSKA, per germline (reference sequence). This CDR3 is built from 15 residues. The V gene end was trimmed by 3 bases and the J gene end by 3 bases; junction bases not matched to a gene: 7. The CDR3 sequence is CSASSPGQGYYGYTF. The CDR3 nucleotides read TGCAGTGCTAGCTCCCCGGGACAGGGGTACTATGGCTACACCTTC.

This clonotype was found a few times. The rearrangement uses TRBV4-2 and TRBJ1-5; unclear D gene. V shed 0 bases and J shed 6 bases, with 12 bases lying between them. The germline gives CDR1 LGHNA, CDR2 YNFKEQ. The CDR3 runs 15 residues. The CDR3 loop is CASSQEAPKGQPQHF. CDR3 nucleotide sequence: TGTGCCAGCAGCCAAGAGGCTCCGAAAGGTCAGCCCCAGCATTTT.

J is TRBJ2-2 and V is TRBV2, with D perhaps assigned TRBD1 or TRBD2 (6 bases each). The CDR3 is 14 amino acids. From germline, CDR1 is SNHLY and CDR2 FYNNEI. Trimming took 7 bases from V and 0 from J, leaving 9 bases between them. The CDR3 DNA reads TGTGCCAGCACTGGGGGGCCGAACACCGGGGAGCTGTTTTTT. Encoded protein: CASTGGPNTGELFF.

The genes are TRBV29-1 and TRBJ2-7; TRBD1 matches 10 bases. Germline trimming cut 1 base from V and 4 bases from J; bases unmatched to any gene: 1. CDR1 is SQVTM and CDR2 is ANQGSEA in the germline V gene. The CDR3 contains 13 residues. CDR3 amino acids: CSVEGQGAYEQYF. The CDR3 DNA reads TGCAGCGTTGAAGGACAGGGGGCTTACGAGCAGTACTTC.

The rearrangement joins TRBV20-1 to TRBJ2-1; 9 bases match TRBD2. The V and J ends lost 1 base and 6 bases, in that order; junction bases with no gene match: 19. The CDR3 is made up of 19 amino acids. The germline gives CDR1 DFQATT, CDR2 SNEGSKA (reference sequence). CDR3 sequence reads: CSARAGSGTSSTLGNEQFF. CDR3 sequence (DNA): TGCAGTGCTAGAGCGGGATCCGGGACTAGCTCAACCCTGGGCAATGAGCAGTTCTTC.

The rearrangement uses TRBV24-1 and TRBJ2-1, with a possible D match to TRBD2 (6 bases). Germline V gene lookup returns CDR1 KGHDR and CDR2 SFDVKD. Trimming took off 0 bases at V and 10 bases at J, with 18 bases between the two ends. This CDR3 comprises 16 residues. The CDR3 loop is CATSDLPQGREAEQFF. CDR3 in DNA: TGTGCCACCAGTGATTTGCCCCAGGGAAGGGAGGCCGAGCAGTTCTTC.

A remark on this clonotype: The CDR3 carries no conserved terminal phenylalanine or tryptophan, so it likely arises from a read error. The rearrangement uses TRBV30 and TRBJ1-2; TRBD1 matches at 8 bases. In germline, CDR1 is GTSNPN, CDR2 SVGIG (reference sequence). The ends lost 5 bases at V and 7 bases at J; junction bases unmatched: 9. The CDR3 extends over 13 amino acids. CDR3 region: CAWLPTGAGGYTI. The DNA of the CDR3 is TGTGCCTGGCTGCCGACAGGGGCAGGTGGCTACACCATC.

This clonotype turned up a few times. V is TRBV12-3 or TRBV12-4 and J is TRBJ1-6; 8 nucleotides match TRBD1. The length of the CDR3 is 14 residues. The trim removed 3 bases at V and 7 bases at J, leaving 2 bases unmatched. DNA of the CDR3: TGTGCCAGCAGTTTGCAGGGGGCCAATTCACCCCTCCACTTT. Translating it yields CASSLQGANSPLHF.

V usage is TRBV12-3 or TRBV12-4 and J usage is TRBJ2-7; 9 bases fit TRBD2. The CDR3 runs to 14 residues. With V trimmed by 8 bases and J by 6 bases, 11 bases remained unmatched. The CDR3 sequence: CASGGTSLRSEQYF. The DNA for the CDR3 is TGTGCCAGCGGCGGGACTAGCCTTCGTTCCGAGCAGTACTTC.

The chain employs TRBV7-9 and TRBJ2-5; a weak D match, TRBD2 (6 bases). Germline assignment: CDR1 SEHNR and CDR2 FQNEAQ (reference sequence). V shed 5 bases and J shed 4 bases, with 20 bases lying between them. The CDR3 contains 16 residues. In nucleotides, the CDR3 is TGTGCCAGCAGCCTACTACCAGCCGGGAGCCGAGAGACCCAGTACTTC. It yields the protein CASSLLPAGSRETQYF.

This clonotype showed up just a few times. This chain uses TRBV7-3 with TRBJ2-5, with a weak D call TRBD1 (5 bases). The germline V gene encodes CDR1 SGHTA and CDR2 FQGTGA. V shed 3 bases and J shed 5 bases, with 7 bases lying between them. CDR3 length equals 12 residues. The CDR3 sequence is CASSLPGETQYF. CDR3 nucleotides: TGTGCCAGCAGCTTGCCAGGGGAGACCCAGTACTTC.

V gene TRBV5-1 combines with J gene TRBJ2-3; 9 bases agree with TRBD1. In germline, CDR1 is SGHRS, CDR2 YFSETQ. The CDR3 consists of 15 residues. With 7 bases clipped from V and 5 bases from J, the junction kept 11 bases outside the gene matches. The CDR3 DNA reads TGCGCCAGCCGTACTTTACAGGGGGCTCAAGATACGCAGTATTTT. Its translation: CASRTLQGAQDTQYF.

This clonotype occurred once. This rearrangement joins TRBV5-1 to TRBJ2-1; 8 bases agree with TRBD2. The CDR3 totals 14 residues. Trimming cost V 2 bases and J 9 bases; bases outside gene matches: 7. CDR1 SGHRS and CDR2 YFSETQ come from the germline V gene. The CDR3 loop is CASSFGGRPGEQFF. The DNA of the CDR3 is TGCGCCAGCAGCTTCGGCGGGAGGCCCGGTGAGCAGTTCTTC.

This chain connects TRBV11-2 to TRBJ2-1; TRBD1 agrees at 8 bases. The CDR3 runs to 16 residues. The ends lost 1 base at V and 0 bases at J; junction bases unmatched: 2. Germline CDR1 and CDR2: SGHAT and FQNNGV. DNA of the CDR3: TGTGCCAGCAGCTTAGTTACAGGGGGCTCCTACAATGAGCAGTTCTTC. Translation: CASSLVTGGSYNEQFF.

V and J are TRBV24-1 and TRBJ2-1; D is uncertain. CDR3 length: 12 amino acids. V lost 8 bases to trimming and J lost 9 bases, with 13 bases between them. Germline CDR1 is KGHDR and CDR2 is SFDVKD. The CDR3 sequence: CATNDAPSEQFF. CDR3 DNA: TGTGCCACCAATGACGCTCCTTCTGAGCAGTTCTTC.

The chain uses TRBV5-6 and TRBJ2-7, with TRBD2 matching over 7 bases. Losses at the gene ends were 1 base for V and 1 base for J; bases not matched to a gene: 2. CDR1 and CDR2 from the germline V gene are SGHDT and YYEEEE. This CDR3 comprises 14 residues. The CDR3 nucleotides read TGTGCCAGCAGCTTGTCGGGACTATCCTACGAGCAGTACTTC. It is translated as CASSLSGLSYEQYF.

This clonotype turned up a few times. The rearrangement uses TRBV5-1 and TRBJ1-6; 8 nucleotides match TRBD1. Germline CDR1 and CDR2: SGHRS and YFSETQ. The V segment lost 3 bases and the J segment 8 bases; nucleotides outside the gene matches: 4. The CDR3 is 14 residues long. The CDR3 spells CASSSGQDYSPLHF. In DNA, the CDR3 is TGCGCCAGCAGCTCGGGACAGGACTATTCACCCCTCCACTTT.

The chain is built from TRBV7-6 and TRBJ2-7, with D maybe TRBD2 (6 bases). Trimming took off 5 bases at V and 2 bases at J, with 19 bases between the two ends. The CDR3 sequence is 16 residues long. Germline CDR1 SGHVS, CDR2 FNYEAQ. CDR3 bases: TGTGCCAGCAGCCTATCCCCCACTAGCAGAACCTACGAGCAGTACTTC. Translating it yields CASSLSPTSRTYEQYF. Looking up the rest from reference TRBV7-6 and TRBJ2-7 gives the full variable domain: GAGVSQSPRYKVTKRGQDVALRCDPISGHVSLYWYRQALGQGPEFLTYFNYEAQQDKSGLPNDRFSAERPEGSISTLTIQRTEQRDSAMYRCASSLSPTSRTYEQYFGPGTRLTVT.

The chain has TRBV7-2 and TRBJ2-1; tentative D call: TRBD2 (6 bases). V shed 5 bases and J shed 9 bases, with 11 bases lying between them. This CDR3 has 12 residues. Germline V gene data show CDR1 as SGHTA and CDR2 as FQGNSA. The CDR3 nucleotides are TGTGCCAGCAGCCCGGACTACGGTGAGCAGTTCTTC. The encoded protein is CASSPDYGEQFF.

The chain uses TRBV20-1 and TRBJ2-1; perhaps TRBD2 as D (6 bases). Trimming cost V 1 base and J 4 bases, with 8 bases left between them. The germline V gene has CDR1 DFQATT and CDR2 SNEGSKA (reference sequence). The CDR3 sequence is 13 residues long. The CDR3 coding sequence is TGCAGTGCTAGAGCAGGAGGGTACAATGAGCAGTTCTTC. This encodes CSARAGGYNEQFF.